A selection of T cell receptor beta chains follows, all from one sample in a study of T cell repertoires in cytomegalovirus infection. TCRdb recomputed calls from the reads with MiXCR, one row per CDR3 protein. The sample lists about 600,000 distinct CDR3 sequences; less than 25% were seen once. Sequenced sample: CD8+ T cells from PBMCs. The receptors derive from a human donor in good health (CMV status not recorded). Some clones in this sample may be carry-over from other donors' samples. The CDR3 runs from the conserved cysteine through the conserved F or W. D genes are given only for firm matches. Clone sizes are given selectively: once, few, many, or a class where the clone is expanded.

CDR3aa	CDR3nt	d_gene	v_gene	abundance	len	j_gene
CASSFLGRGYEQFF	TGTGCCAGCAGCTTTCTTGGGAGGGGCTATGAGCAGTTCTTC	TRBD2	TRBV7-9	.	14	TRBJ2-1
CSARDLGTTNYEQYF	TGCAGTGCTAGAGATCTGGGGACAACGAACTACGAGCAGTACTTC	.	TRBV20-1	few	15	TRBJ2-7
CASRTGTGGPQDTEAFF	TGTGCCAGCAGGACCGGGACAGGGGGCCCACAAGACACTGAAGCTTTCTTT	TRBD1	TRBV7-2	many	17	TRBJ1-1
CASSHVGQGWDEQFF	TGTGCCAGCAGCCACGTGGGACAGGGGTGGGATGAGCAGTTCTTC	TRBD1	TRBV14	many	15	TRBJ2-1
CASSLFKRGVSTGELFF	TGTGCCAGCAGTTTATTCAAGCGGGGGGTATCCACCGGGGAGCTGTTTTTT	TRBD2	TRBV27	many	17	TRBJ2-2
CASSSRLEPQETQYF	TGCGCCAGCAGCAGCAGACTAGAGCCCCAAGAGACCCAGTACTTC	.	TRBV5-1	.	15	TRBJ2-5
CASSPDRGLRPLHF	TGTGCCAGCAGTCCGGACAGGGGGTTGAGACCCCTCCACTTT	TRBD1	TRBV6-5	.	14	TRBJ1-6
CASSLGGAWGEQYF	TGTGCCAGCAGCCTGGGGGGCGCTTGGGGAGAGCAGTACTTC	.	TRBV3-1	.	14	TRBJ2-7
CATSPGGSLYF	TGTGCCACCAGTCCGGGGGGGTCTCTGTACTTC	TRBD2	TRBV24-1	.	11	TRBJ2-4
CASSLVGNLYEQYF	TGTGCCAGCAGTTTGGTAGGGAACTTGTACGAGCAGTACTTC	.	TRBV27	few	14	TRBJ2-7
CASSSLGPENEQFF	TGTGCCAGCAGCTCGCTAGGCCCTGAAAATGAGCAGTTCTTC	.	TRBV7-9	.	14	TRBJ2-1
CASSQGWTGNTGELFF	TGCGCCAGCAGCCAAGGATGGACAGGGAACACCGGGGAGCTGTTTTTT	TRBD1	TRBV4-1	few	16	TRBJ2-2
CASSYGDREGYTF	TGTGCCAGCAGTTACGGAGACAGGGAGGGCTACACCTTC	TRBD1	TRBV6-5	many	13	TRBJ1-2
CASSGNKTGLDEKNPEAFF	TGTGCCAGCAGCGGGAACAAGACAGGGTTGGACGAGAAGAACCCTGAAGCTTTCTTT	TRBD1	TRBV7-6	few	19	TRBJ1-1
CSAIWTASSYNEQFF	TGCAGTGCTATTTGGACCGCAAGCTCCTACAATGAGCAGTTCTTC	.	TRBV20-1	.	15	TRBJ2-1
CASTTSSGPYTGELFF	TGTGCCAGCACCACATCTAGCGGGCCATACACCGGGGAGCTGTTTTTT	TRBD2	TRBV7-9	many	16	TRBJ2-2
CSARPSSRGGSETQYF	TGCAGTGCTAGACCCTCTTCGCGGGGGGGCTCAGAGACCCAGTACTTC	TRBD2	TRBV20-1	.	16	TRBJ2-5
CAISVPPRGTVDNEQFF	TGTGCCATCAGTGTCCCCCCCCGGGGGACGGTAGACAATGAGCAGTTCTTC	.	TRBV10-3	few	17	TRBJ2-1
CASSLRLAGRTGELFF	TGTGCCAGCAGCCTCAGACTAGCGGGGCGGACCGGGGAGCTGTTTTTT	TRBD2	TRBV9	.	16	TRBJ2-2
CASSSGPGAGNTEAFF	TGTGCCAGCAGCTCGGGGCCGGGTGCGGGGAACACTGAAGCTTTCTTT	.	TRBV7-9	few	16	TRBJ1-1
CASSLVLGADTQYF	TGTGCCAGCAGCTTAGTACTGGGCGCAGATACGCAGTATTTT	.	TRBV7-2	many	14	TRBJ2-3
CASSLGGQGPDTQYF	TGTGCCAGCAGCTTAGGGGGACAGGGGCCAGATACGCAGTATTTT	TRBD1	TRBV7-6	many	15	TRBJ2-3
CASSFADQETQYF	TGTGCCAGCAGTTTTGCAGACCAAGAGACCCAGTACTTC	.	TRBV28	.	13	TRBJ2-5
CASSDLQMDGGPGYTF	TGTGCCAGCAGCGATCTCCAAATGGACGGTGGGCCTGGCTACACCTTC	.	TRBV7-6	many	16	TRBJ1-2
CASSLVASGANVLTF	TGTGCCAGCAGCTTAGTAGCCTCTGGGGCCAACGTCCTGACTTTC	.	TRBV7-6	many	15	TRBJ2-6
CSVPNSGGSNF	TGCAGCGTTCCAAATAGCGGGGGCTCTAATTTT	TRBD2	TRBV29-1	few	11	TRBJ2-3
CASSYSRTSSYGYTF	TGTGCCAGCAGTTACTCCAGGACCTCAAGCTATGGCTACACCTTC	.	TRBV6-5	.	15	TRBJ1-2
CASSLDGETVADTQYF	TGTGCCAGCAGCTTAGACGGGGAAACCGTGGCAGATACGCAGTATTTT	.	TRBV7-6	many	16	TRBJ2-3
CSARPTGTRSFEQYF	TGCAGTGCTAGGCCCACCGGGACCCGGTCCTTCGAGCAGTACTTC	.	TRBV20-1	few	15	TRBJ2-7
CASSLGPDAQYF	TGCGCCAGCAGCTTAGGGCCAGATGCGCAGTATTTT	.	TRBV10-2	.	12	TRBJ2-3
CATSTDPYNEQFF	TGTGCCACCAGCACCGACCCCTACAATGAGCAGTTCTTC	.	TRBV15	.	13	TRBJ2-1
CANPRGAVPADTQYF	TGTGCCAATCCGCGGGGGGCCGTCCCGGCGGATACGCAGTATTTT	TRBD2	TRBV2	.	15	TRBJ2-3
CASVLGTEAFF	TGTGCTAGTGTCTTGGGGACAGAAGCTTTCTTT	.	TRBV12-5	few	11	TRBJ1-1
CASSLIGAGEQFF	TGTGCCAGCAGCTTAATTGGGGCTGGGGAGCAGTTCTTC	.	TRBV11-3	.	13	TRBJ2-1
CASSQSTRRLGNEQFF	TGTGCCAGCAGCCAGTCAACGAGAAGACTAGGGAATGAGCAGTTCTTC	.	TRBV3-1	many	16	TRBJ2-1
CSVAGDGANVLTF	TGCAGCGTTGCGGGGGATGGGGCCAACGTCCTGACTTTC	.	TRBV29-1	.	13	TRBJ2-6
CASSSGVGKNIQYF	TGCGCCAGCAGTAGCGGGGTAGGCAAAAACATTCAGTACTTC	TRBD2	TRBV4-1	many	14	TRBJ2-4